The text below deals with one T cell receptor (beta chain). The table lists this clonotype with many counts. Which antigen it targets is not known. No much larger clone is present one base from it, and per-base qualities are unavailable. This specimen belongs to a study of early T cells in non-severe SARS-CoV-2 infection (dated by TCRdb to the early 2020s). Regarding the research as a whole: Because TCR sequencing relied on bulk RNA taken from unsorted whole blood, pairing of alpha and beta chains was not possible.

The junction shows trimming of 4 bases on V and 7 bases on J, plus 10 bases between the germline ends. From a lookup of the germline V gene, CDR1 and CDR2 are SGHNT and YENEEA. The CDR3 sequence holds 13 residues, the cysteine and phenylalanine included. The DNA shown is the 39-base CDR3, in frame from base 1. What the work shows at the level of the full study, not this receptor alone: VDJdb matching was skewed toward anti-spike CD8 responses and likely underestimated virus-specific expansions by missing private and CD4 specificities.

Library preparation employed 5' RACE. The instrument given in TCRdb is NextSeq 500. In the TCR library protocol, unique molecular identifiers were attached to individual cDNA molecules to correct for PCR bias and sequencing error. Both TCR alpha and beta chains were sequenced, and tight co-correlation was observed between alpha and beta sequence abundances in each sample. The study's processing was this. V gene, J gene and CDR3 annotation of TCR sequences was performed with Decombinator V4. TCRs were defined as expanded if a significant change between any two time points was detected under a Poisson model with p below 0.0001. Abundances of TCRs were expressed as counts per million after normalisation to the total number of TCRs sequenced in each sample. MAIT TCRs were defined by TRAV1-2 paired with TRAJ12, TRAJ20 or TRAJ33, and iNKT TCRs by TRAV10 paired with TRAJ18. VDJdb, accessed 1 November 2021, was searched for CMV, EBV and SARS-CoV-2 annotated TCRs, excluding TCRs annotated for multiple antigens. Using fastp at Q25 and MiXCR, TCRdb reprocessed the public reads and kept productive beta chains. Entries are consolidated by CDR3 protein sequence, retaining the most common genes and DNA. These V and J calls rely on TCRdb rather than the paper's analysis. This sample is represented by some 30,000 distinct CDR3 sequences; around 4.5% of them were singletons. Jointly, the top ten make up 5.5% to 6% of the sample.

A case-control design nested within a healthcare worker cohort in London, UK, was used, with weekly nasopharyngeal swab PCR tests and blood sampling performed. Healthcare workers were recruited between 23 and 31 March 2020, during the week of the UK lockdown, and were followed weekly for up to about 16 weeks. This sequence originates from an adult who was a healthcare worker with PCR-confirmed SARS-CoV-2 infection or an uninfected control (not recorded which). Sequencing was carried out using whole blood. This chain is built from TRBV11-3 and TRBJ2-2, with the D segment identity uncertain. Here the CDR3 is given as CASSSVWGGELFF. The base sequence is TGTGCCAGCAGCTCCGTCTGGGGCGGGGAGCTGTTTTTT. The full variable domain, completed from the reference TRBV11-3 and TRBJ2-2 proteins outside the CDR3, reads EAGVVQSPRYKIIEKKQPVAFWCNPISGHNTLYWYLQNLGQGPELLIRYENEEAVDDSQLPKDRFSAERLKGVDSTLKIQPAELGDSAVYLCASSSVWGGELFFGEGSRLTVL.